These T cell receptor beta chains were read from a single sample in a study of T-cell reconstitution after alpha-beta-depleted transplantation in children. TCRdb called the PCR reads again in MiXCR, with one record for every CDR3 protein. Of 240,000 or so distinct CDR3 sequences in the sample, approximately 8.9% are singletons; the top ten hold just under 6.5%. The sample consisted of PBMCs, mostly from graft donor cells, taken 180 days after TCRalphabeta/CD19-depleted stem cell transplant. The receptor set was obtained from a male patient between 10 and 17 years old who had a stem cell transplant for acute lymphoblastic leukemia, so the T cells may come from the graft donor. Both conserved end residues are part of each CDR3. D genes are given only for firm matches. Clone size, where shown, is once, few, many, or a class for clones that have expanded.

cdr3_length: 14; j_call: TRBJ2-7; d_call: TRBD1; v_call: TRBV18; clone_size: many; cdr3_nt: TGTGCCAGCTCACCACGAGGACAGGGAAACGAGCAGTACTTC; cdr3_aa: CASSPRGQGNEQYF
cdr3_length: 15; j_call: TRBJ2-1; d_call: .; v_call: TRBV5-1; clone_size: many; cdr3_nt: TGCGCCAGCAGCTTCACTAGTACCTCCTACAATGAGCAGTTCTTC; cdr3_aa: CASSFTSTSYNEQFF
cdr3_length: 14; j_call: TRBJ2-1; d_call: .; v_call: TRBV5-6; clone_size: many; cdr3_nt: TGTGCCAGTCAGGACGGGTTCGCCTACAATGAGCAGTTCTTC; cdr3_aa: CASQDGFAYNEQFF
cdr3_length: 14; j_call: TRBJ1-6; d_call: .; v_call: TRBV14; clone_size: many; cdr3_nt: TGTGCCAGCAGCCCGGGACCGCCGAATTCACCCCTCCACTTT; cdr3_aa: CASSPGPPNSPLHF
cdr3_length: 16; j_call: TRBJ2-2; d_call: TRBD2; v_call: TRBV11-2; clone_size: many; cdr3_nt: TGTGCCAGCAGCTTATCGGGACTAGCGGGGGCTGGGGAGCTGTTTTTT; cdr3_aa: CASSLSGLAGAGELFF
cdr3_length: 15; j_call: TRBJ1-6; d_call: .; v_call: TRBV20-1; clone_size: many; cdr3_nt: TGCAGTGCTAGAGAGCCTTGGGGCTATAATTCACCCCTCCACTTT; cdr3_aa: CSAREPWGYNSPLHF
cdr3_length: 12; j_call: TRBJ2-7; d_call: .; v_call: TRBV29-1; clone_size: many; cdr3_nt: TGCAGCGTTGATCCTGGACTGTACGAGCAGTACTTC; cdr3_aa: CSVDPGLYEQYF
cdr3_length: 16; j_call: TRBJ2-2; d_call: TRBD2; v_call: TRBV7-9; clone_size: many; cdr3_nt: TGTGCCAGCAGCTCCCGGACTAGCCGTGTCACCGGGGAGCTGTTTTTT; cdr3_aa: CASSSRTSRVTGELFF
cdr3_length: 14; j_call: TRBJ2-4; d_call: TRBD1; v_call: TRBV2; clone_size: many; cdr3_nt: TGTGCCAGCAGTGGCCAGGGGGACAAAAACATTCAGTACTTC; cdr3_aa: CASSGQGDKNIQYF
cdr3_length: 14; j_call: TRBJ2-3; d_call: .; v_call: TRBV5-6; clone_size: many; cdr3_nt: TGTGCCAGCAGCTCCGGTTCGGGGGCCGATACGCAGTATTTT; cdr3_aa: CASSSGSGADTQYF
cdr3_length: 14; j_call: TRBJ2-7; d_call: TRBD1; v_call: TRBV7-2; clone_size: many; cdr3_nt: TGTGCCAGCAGCGTTAGACAGGGGGCTTACGAGCAGTACTTC; cdr3_aa: CASSVRQGAYEQYF
cdr3_length: 17; j_call: TRBJ2-5; d_call: TRBD1; v_call: TRBV28; clone_size: many; cdr3_nt: TGTGCCAGCAGTTCCAAGCGGACAGGGGATGAAATAGGGACCCAGTACTTC; cdr3_aa: CASSSKRTGDEIGTQYF
cdr3_length: 15; j_call: TRBJ1-2; d_call: .; v_call: TRBV14; clone_size: many; cdr3_nt: TGTGCCAGCAGTCAAGAAGGCAGGGGTGGATATGGCTACACCTTC; cdr3_aa: CASSQEGRGGYGYTF
cdr3_length: 16; j_call: TRBJ2-5; d_call: TRBD1; v_call: TRBV20-1; clone_size: many; cdr3_nt: TGCAGTGCTAGAGAAGGGACAGGGCTGTACCAAGAGACCCAGTACTTC; cdr3_aa: CSAREGTGLYQETQYF
cdr3_length: 15; j_call: TRBJ1-6; d_call: .; v_call: TRBV9; clone_size: many; cdr3_nt: TGTGCCAGCAGCCCCCGTGAGGGCATTAATTCACCCCTCCACTTT; cdr3_aa: CASSPREGINSPLHF
cdr3_length: 14; j_call: TRBJ2-7; d_call: TRBD2; v_call: TRBV4-1; clone_size: many; cdr3_nt: TGCGCCAGCAGCCAAGTACGTTGGGGGGGCGAGCAGTACTTC; cdr3_aa: CASSQVRWGGEQYF
cdr3_length: 15; j_call: TRBJ2-5; d_call: TRBD2; v_call: TRBV7-2; clone_size: many; cdr3_nt: TGTGCCAGCAGCGCAAGAACGGGGGGTTCGGAGACCCAGTACTTC; cdr3_aa: CASSARTGGSETQYF
cdr3_length: 16; j_call: TRBJ2-1; d_call: TRBD2; v_call: TRBV7-3; clone_size: many; cdr3_nt: TGTGCCAGCAGCCCCAAGCCTAGCGGGAGTCGGAATGAGCAGTTCTTC; cdr3_aa: CASSPKPSGSRNEQFF
cdr3_length: 14; j_call: TRBJ1-1; d_call: .; v_call: TRBV10-3; clone_size: many; cdr3_nt: TGTGCCATCAGTGAGTCGACAACAACCACTGAAGCTTTCTTT; cdr3_aa: CAISESTTTTEAFF
cdr3_length: 14; j_call: TRBJ1-1; d_call: .; v_call: TRBV28; clone_size: many; cdr3_nt: TGTGCCAGCAGTTTTGTGGGGGCCTACACTGAAGCTTTCTTT; cdr3_aa: CASSFVGAYTEAFF
cdr3_length: 17; j_call: TRBJ2-1; d_call: .; v_call: TRBV5-1; clone_size: many; cdr3_nt: TGCGCCAGCAGCTTGCAGAGTGGGGGGGCGAACTACAATGAGCAGTTCTTC; cdr3_aa: CASSLQSGGANYNEQFF
cdr3_length: 12; j_call: TRBJ1-2; d_call: .; v_call: TRBV5-8; clone_size: many; cdr3_nt: TGTGCCAGCAGCTTGCGATGGGTTGGCTACACCTTC; cdr3_aa: CASSLRWVGYTF
cdr3_length: 17; j_call: TRBJ2-7; d_call: .; v_call: TRBV28; clone_size: .; cdr3_nt: TGTGCCAGCAGTTTATCTTCCCGGGAAAGGGCCCCCTACGAGCAGTACTTC; cdr3_aa: CASSLSSRERAPYEQYF
cdr3_length: 12; j_call: TRBJ2-1; d_call: .; v_call: TRBV4-1; clone_size: .; cdr3_nt: TGCGCCAGCAGCCCAAACTACAATGAGCAGTTCTTC; cdr3_aa: CASSPNYNEQFF
cdr3_length: 14; j_call: TRBJ2-5; d_call: .; v_call: TRBV5-1; clone_size: many; cdr3_nt: TGCGCCAGCAGCTTGGCGGAGGGGCGAGAGACCCAGTACTTC; cdr3_aa: CASSLAEGRETQYF
cdr3_length: 15; j_call: TRBJ2-5; d_call: TRBD2; v_call: TRBV10-2; clone_size: many; cdr3_nt: TGCGCCAGTAGAGTTAGCGGGGCCTCCCAAGAGACCCAGTACTTC; cdr3_aa: CASRVSGASQETQYF
cdr3_length: 11; j_call: TRBJ2-4; d_call: .; v_call: TRBV20-1; clone_size: many; cdr3_nt: TGCAGTGCTTACATGGGAAACATTCAGTACTTC; cdr3_aa: CSAYMGNIQYF
cdr3_length: 15; j_call: TRBJ2-2; d_call: .; v_call: TRBV7-3; clone_size: many; cdr3_nt: TGTGCCAGCAGGTCGAGGGGGGGAAACACCGGGGAGCTGTTTTTT; cdr3_aa: CASRSRGGNTGELFF
cdr3_length: 15; j_call: TRBJ2-7; d_call: TRBD1; v_call: TRBV5-1; clone_size: many; cdr3_nt: TGCGCCAGCAGCTTGAGGGACAGGTATAGCTACGAGCAGTACTTC; cdr3_aa: CASSLRDRYSYEQYF
cdr3_length: 16; j_call: TRBJ2-2; d_call: TRBD2; v_call: TRBV19; clone_size: few; cdr3_nt: TGTGCCAGTAGAGGGGCTAGCGGGGGGGTCGCCGGGGAGCTGTTTTTT; cdr3_aa: CASRGASGGVAGELFF
cdr3_length: 15; j_call: TRBJ1-6; d_call: .; v_call: TRBV3-1; clone_size: many; cdr3_nt: TGTGCCAGCAGCCCCTTCGGGCCGGATAATTCACCCCTCCACTTT; cdr3_aa: CASSPFGPDNSPLHF
cdr3_length: 17; j_call: TRBJ2-6; d_call: .; v_call: TRBV18; clone_size: many; cdr3_nt: TGTGCCAGCTCACCCCCAGGGTACGGCTCTGGGGCCAACGTCCTGACTTTC; cdr3_aa: CASSPPGYGSGANVLTF
cdr3_length: 13; j_call: TRBJ1-1; d_call: TRBD1; v_call: TRBV29-1; clone_size: many; cdr3_nt: TGCAGCGTCGAAGACAGGGGTGGGGGTGAAGCTTTCTTT; cdr3_aa: CSVEDRGGGEAFF